These 31 T cell receptor beta chains came from one sample sequenced in a study of T cell responses to AZD1222 COVID-19 vaccine. Only in-frame clones appear in the TCRdb table, and some are missing; sequencing was by immunoSEQ multiplex PCR. The data contain roughly 180,000 clones, about 89% of them singletons. The specimen comprised peripheral blood, sampled 28 days after the second AZD1222 dose. The origin of the receptors is an adult who received the AZD1222 COVID-19 vaccine.

The table lists this clone with a count of one. The chain combines TRBV28 with TRBJ2-5, with 14 bases aligning to TRBD2. V lost 4 bases and J lost 7; bases outside the gene matches: 8. Per germline, CDR1 MDHEN and CDR2 SYDVKM. CDR3 length: 16 residues. The CDR3 is CASSYPGTSGSGTQYF. Here the CDR3 DNA reads TGTGCCAGCAGTTACCCCGGGACTAGCGGGAGTGGGACCCAGTACTTC.

V and J are TRBV28 and TRBJ1-1; 8 nucleotides agree with TRBD1. V lost 6 bases and J lost 3; bases outside the gene matches: 9. CDR3 length: 15 amino acids. Germline V gene lookup returns CDR1 MDHEN and CDR2 SYDVKM. CDR3: CASSENRGAYTEAFF. The CDR3 region has the DNA TGTGCCAGCAGCGAAAACAGGGGGGCGTACACTGAAGCTTTCTTT.

The chain has TRBV19 and TRBJ1-6, with TRBD1 matching 7 bases. Germline CDR1 reads LNHDA; CDR2 reads SQIVND (reference sequence). The CDR3 consists of 15 residues. Trimming at V came to 3 bases and at J to 9 bases, leaving 8 bases not matched to a gene. CDR3 nucleotides: TGTGCCAGTAGTATCGACAGGGTTGGCGTTTCACCCCTCCACTTT. It yields the protein CASSIDRVGVSPLHF. The whole variable domain, filled in from reference TRBV19 and TRBJ1-6, reads DGGITQSPKYLFRKEGQNVTLSCEQNLNHDAMYWYRQDPGQGLRLIYYSQIVNDFQKGDIAEGYSVSREKKESFPLTVTSAQKNPTAFYLCASSIDRVGVSPLHFGNGTRLTVT.

V is TRBV11-2 and J is TRBJ1-2, with D possibly matching TRBD1 (5 bases). Germline V gene data show CDR1 as SGHAT and CDR2 as FQNNGV. CDR3 length: 14 amino acids. Trimming cost V 4 bases and J 2 bases, with 11 bases left between them. The CDR3 DNA follows: TGTGCCAGCAGCTCGACAGCCACGAACTATGGCTACACCTTC. Encoded protein: CASSSTATNYGYTF.

The chain uses TRBV18 and TRBJ1-5; D is unresolved. Germline V gene data show CDR1 as KGHSH and CDR2 as LQKENI. The V end lost 8 bases, the J end lost 1 base, and 12 bases lay between the germline ends. The CDR3 has 14 amino acids. Here the CDR3 DNA reads TGTGCCAGCCGGACGAGCGGCAGCAATCAGCCCCAGCATTTT. Amino acid sequence: CASRTSGSNQPQHF.

The J gene is TRBJ1-4, the V gene TRBV28; D gene uncertain. Germline V gives CDR1 MDHEN, CDR2 SYDVKM. The CDR3 spans 14 residues. The V end lost 3 bases, the J end lost 4 bases, and 9 bases lay between the germline ends. The CDR3 loop is CASSFWQNNEKLFF. The CDR3 DNA is TGTGCCAGCAGTTTTTGGCAGAATAATGAAAAACTGTTTTTT.

The CDR3 sequence: CASSLGDSGGYNEQFF. DNA of the CDR3: TGTGCCAGCAGCTTAGGCGATAGCGGGGGCTACAATGAGCAGTTCTTC. This chain joins TRBV7-6 and TRBJ2-1; 9 bases map to TRBD2. The CDR3 spans 16 residues. After removal of 1 base from V and 3 bases from J, the junction contained 4 bases not matched to a gene. From germline, CDR1 is SGHVS and CDR2 FNYEAQ.

The chain joins TRBV6-2 or TRBV6-3 to TRBJ1-2; D remains ambiguous. Per germline, CDR1 MNHEY and CDR2 SVGEGT. V lost 2 bases and J 4 bases, leaving 8 bases between the germline ends. This CDR3 region has 13 residues. This CDR3 is CASSYNGFYGYTF. Written as DNA, the CDR3 is TGTGCCAGCAGTTACAACGGATTCTATGGCTACACCTTC.

The chain uses TRBV19 and TRBJ1-1; perhaps TRBD1 as D (6 bases). Germline CDR1 LNHDA, CDR2 SQIVND (reference sequence). CDR3 size: 12 residues. The V gene lost 7 bases and the J gene lost 1 base, with 7 bases spanning the gap. The CDR3, as DNA: TGTGCCAGTAAACAGGGGAACACTGAAGCTTTCTTT. Translated, it gives CASKQGNTEAFF.

In DNA form, the CDR3 reads TGTGCCAGCAGCCCCCAGACAGATACGCAGTATTTT. Protein: CASSPQTDTQYF. The chain links TRBV7-9 to TRBJ2-3; D gene ambiguous. V lost 5 bases and J lost 3, with 6 bases in between. Germline V gene sequence: CDR1 SEHNR, CDR2 FQNEAQ (reference sequence). The CDR3 length is 12 residues.

As regards this clone: The same CDR3 can be traced to other DNA sequences in this sample. J is TRBJ1-3 and V is TRBV28; D remains ambiguous. V was pared by 5 bases and J by 1 base, with 12 bases between. The V gene's germline CDR1 is MDHEN and CDR2 SYDVKM. This CDR3 contains 15 residues. The DNA for the CDR3 is TGTGCCAGCAGTCTATTACCACTTTCTGGAAACACCATATATTTT. It codes for CASSLLPLSGNTIYF.

The chain has TRBV6-6 and TRBJ1-4; D perhaps matches TRBD1 (5 bases). Trimming stripped 0 bases from V and 0 bases from J, with 8 bases between. Germline V gene lookup returns CDR1 MNHNY and CDR2 SVGAGI (reference sequence). The CDR3 has 16 amino acids. The CDR3 here is CASSYSGASTNEKLFF. Here the CDR3 DNA reads TGTGCCAGCAGTTACTCAGGGGCTTCAACTAATGAAAAACTGTTTTTT.

The CDR3 nucleotides are TGCGCCAGCAGCCAGGCTCCTCGGGGGGCGGCAAAAAACATTCAGTACTTC. Its translation is CASSQAPRGAAKNIQYF. The chain recombines TRBV4-3 with TRBJ2-4; a possible D gene is TRBD2 (7 bases). V was cut by 3 bases and J by 4 bases, with 19 bases left in between. Germline-derived CDR1 and CDR2 are LGHNA and YSLEER. This CDR3 region has 17 residues.

This sequence joins TRBV23-1 and TRBJ2-5, with D tentatively TRBD2 (6 bases). TRBV23-1 is flagged as an ORF with uncertain function. The length of the CDR3 is 14 residues. Trimming removed 0 bases at V and 5 bases at J, with 10 bases between. CDR3 amino acids: CASSQSEGLETQYF. The CDR3 nucleotides read TGCGCCAGCAGTCAATCGGAGGGCCTGGAGACCCAGTACTTC.

The chain couples TRBV3-1 (or the pseudogene TRBV3-2) to TRBJ2-4; TRBD2 matches at 8 bases. V trimming: 5 bases; J trimming: 6 bases; junction bases outside the gene matches: 3. The length of the CDR3 is 13 residues. The V gene's germline CDR1 is LGHDT and CDR2 YNNKEL (reference sequence). CDR3 region: CASSSGGGNIQYF. In DNA, the CDR3 is TGTGCCAGCAGCAGCGGGGGCGGAAACATTCAGTACTTC.

The rearrangement joins TRBV18 to TRBJ1-1, with D maybe TRBD1 (5 bases). V was cut by 4 bases and J by 5 bases, with 11 bases left in between. The CDR3 is 13 residues long. CDR1 is KGHSH, CDR2 LQKENI, per germline. The CDR3 reads CASSLSRETEAFF. DNA of the CDR3: TGTGCCAGCTCACTTTCCAGGGAGACTGAAGCTTTCTTT.

The chain carries TRBV25-1 and TRBJ2-7, with D hard to call. Germline CDR1 and CDR2: MGHDK and SYGVNS. V lost 4 bases, J lost 2 bases, and 12 bases lay in between. The CDR3 has 14 residues. The CDR3 loop is CASSGPPRAYEQYF. In nucleotides, the CDR3 is TGTGCCAGCAGTGGCCCCCCTAGAGCCTACGAGCAGTACTTC.

The table lists this clone with a count of one. The CDR3 region has the DNA TGTGCCAGCAGCTTCACGGGACTAGCGGGAGTGGGGGATACGCAGTATTTT. It encodes CASSFTGLAGVGDTQYF. The gene calls are TRBV11-2 and TRBJ2-3, with TRBD2 matching 14 bases. Trimming took 3 bases from V and 6 from J; bases not matched to a gene: 8. The CDR3 runs 17 residues. Germline V lookup: CDR1 SGHAT, CDR2 FQNNGV.

The DNA of the CDR3 is TGTGCCAGCGCGTTATTCGGGACAGGCGATCAGCCCCAGCATTTT. Protein: CASALFGTGDQPQHF. The chain carries TRBV19 and TRBJ1-5; 8 bases line up with TRBD1. Germline lookup yields CDR1 LNHDA and CDR2 SQIVND (reference sequence). The CDR3 is 15 residues long. The V gene end was trimmed by 9 bases and the J gene end by 5 bases; junction bases not matched to a gene: 12.

The chain uses TRBV11-3 and TRBJ1-1; maybe TRBD1 (5 bases). Per germline, CDR1 SGHNT and CDR2 YENEEA. The V gene lost 3 bases and the J gene lost 7 bases, with 9 bases spanning the gap. The CDR3 covers 12 residues. CDR3 sequence (DNA): TGTGCCAGCAGCTTGGGGGGGTATGAAGCTTTCTTT. Protein product: CASSLGGYEAFF.

This sequence joins TRBV3-1 (or the pseudogene TRBV3-2) and TRBJ1-1; D remains ambiguous. This CDR3 has 17 residues. Germline loops: CDR1 LGHDT, CDR2 YNNKEL (reference sequence). V lost 0 bases, J lost 1 base, and 15 bases lay in between. The CDR3 spells CASSQDLRRTGNTEAFF. CDR3 in DNA: TGTGCCAGCAGCCAAGATCTTCGGCGAACTGGGAACACTGAAGCTTTCTTT.

The CDR3 sequence: CASSLGTLSYEQYF. The CDR3 nucleotides are TGCGCCAGCAGCCTCGGGACTCTCTCCTACGAGCAGTACTTC. The gene calls are TRBV5-1 and TRBJ2-7; a possible D gene is TRBD2 (6 bases). CDR1 and CDR2 from the germline V gene are SGHRS and YFSETQ. The CDR3 runs 14 residues. V gave up 4 bases and J gave up 0 bases, with 11 bases separating them.

Written as DNA, the CDR3 is TGTGCCTCGACTCGAACCGGGACCCAGTACTTC. Amino acid sequence: CASTRTGTQYF. The gene calls are TRBV30 and TRBJ2-5; D is undetermined. Trimming took 7 bases from V and 7 from J, leaving 13 bases between them. This CDR3 has 11 amino acids. Germline assignment: CDR1 GTSNPN and CDR2 SVGIG (reference sequence).

A few counts support this clone. The chain carries TRBV28 and TRBJ1-6; D not certain. Trimming took 7 bases from V and 16 from J, leaving 17 bases between them. The length of the CDR3 is 12 residues. Germline-derived CDR1 and CDR2 are MDHEN and SYDVKM. Here the CDR3 reads CASKTGGVILHF. The CDR3, as DNA: TGTGCCAGCAAAACGGGCGGGGTCATTCTCCACTTT.

The rearrangement links TRBV14 to TRBJ2-1; the D gene is possibly TRBD1 (6 bases). This CDR3 is 13 amino acids long. The V end was cut by 5 bases, the J end by 7 bases, with 12 bases between. Per germline, CDR1 SGHDN and CDR2 FVKESK. The CDR3 bases are TGTGCCAGCAGCGCTACAGGGTGGAATGAGCAGTTCTTC. Protein product: CASSATGWNEQFF.

This rearrangement joins TRBV5-1 to TRBJ1-1; D is uncertain. The CDR3 extends over 14 amino acids. Trimming removed 4 bases from V and 2 bases from J, with 12 bases in between. Per the germline V gene, CDR1 is SGHRS and CDR2 is YFSETQ. In DNA form, the CDR3 reads TGCGCCAGCAGCAGAGGGATGGGTAACACTGAAGCTTTCTTT. This translates into CASSRGMGNTEAFF.

The chain couples TRBV5-1 to TRBJ2-3; D gene uncertain. This CDR3 is built from 16 residues. Trimming removed 1 base from V and 0 bases from J, with 12 bases in between. Looked up from germline, CDR1 is SGHRS and CDR2 is YFSETQ. The CDR3 bases are TGCGCCAGCAGCTTGTCTGTCGGAGCTAGCACAGATACGCAGTATTTT. The encoded protein is CASSLSVGASTDTQYF. The complete variable domain, with remaining parts taken from reference TRBV5-1 and TRBJ2-3, reads KAGVTQTPRYLIKTRGQQVTLSCSPISGHRSVSWYQQTPGQGLQFLFEYFSETQRNKGNFPGRFSGRQFSNSRSEMNVSTLELGDSALYLCASSLSVGASTDTQYFGPGTRLTVL.

This clone was observed a handful of times. The rearrangement uses TRBV19 and TRBJ1-5, with D hard to call. The CDR3 sequence is 16 residues long. Between the trimmed V and J ends, which lost 0 bases and 3 bases, there was a span of 12 bases. Germline lookup yields CDR1 LNHDA and CDR2 SQIVND (reference sequence). The CDR3: CASSIDLQRVNQPQHF. The CDR3 region has the DNA TGTGCCAGTAGTATAGATCTGCAGAGGGTCAATCAGCCCCAGCATTTT.

The chain has TRBV30 and TRBJ2-7; TRBD1 matches 9 bases. This CDR3 is built from 13 residues. The V gene end was trimmed by 0 bases and the J gene end by 4 bases; junction bases not matched to a gene: 1. Germline-derived CDR1 and CDR2 are GTSNPN and SVGIG (reference sequence). The CDR3 region has the DNA TGTGCCTGGAGTGTAGACAGGGGGTACGAGCAGTACTTC. This gives the protein CAWSVDRGYEQYF.

The V and J genes are TRBV5-4 and TRBJ1-1; D may be TRBD1 (6 bases). This CDR3 is 15 amino acids long. Trimming pared 4 bases from V and 4 bases from J, leaving 17 bases between. Germline V gives CDR1 SGHNT, CDR2 YYREEE (reference sequence). CDR3 sequence (DNA): TGTGCCAGCAGCCAAAATGTCGGGGGGCGCACTGAAGCTTTCTTT. Amino acids: CASSQNVGGRTEAFF.

This chain uses TRBV7-9 with TRBJ2-7; 8 bases fit TRBD1. The CDR3 spans 17 residues. CDR1 and CDR2 from the germline V gene are SEHNR and FQNEAQ (reference sequence). V shed 0 bases, J shed 3 bases, and the junction held 10 bases outside the gene matches. CDR3 nucleotide sequence: TGTGCCAGCAGCTTAGCAAAGTCCGGGACAGGTCGCTACGAGCAGTACTTC. Its translation: CASSLAKSGTGRYEQYF.